This TCR beta chain appears in the sequencing data of a study of T cells in localized non-small cell lung cancer. In each case, adjacent lung free of atypia was taken at least 2 cm from the tumor margin. The CDR3 sequence is 13 residues long. V lost 4 bases, J lost 1 base, and 7 bases lay in between. The germline V gene encodes CDR1 KGHSH and CDR2 LQKENI. The assay was immunoSEQ multiplex PCR, and TCRdb's table has in-frame clones only and misses some. The sample holds 3,000 to 4,000 clones, 39% seen once. Whole-study results and caveats: Because researchers sequenced only one region of the tumor, heterogeneity is still possible. Of the tissues analyzed, uninvolved adjacent lung showed maximal T cell clonality, greater than tumor. Researchers found a median roughly 50 of the top 100 tumor clones in adjacent lung.

A note on this clone: The target antigen is unknown.

V usage is TRBV18 and J usage is TRBJ1-1; D is unresolved. This clonotype originated in a woman between 40 and 69 years old with stage I lung adenocarcinoma. The material was normal lung tissue next to the tumor, obtained before any cancer treatment. The CDR3 DNA reads TGTGCCAGCTCACTTATCGAGAACACTGAAGCTTTCTTT. Translation: CASSLIENTEAFF.